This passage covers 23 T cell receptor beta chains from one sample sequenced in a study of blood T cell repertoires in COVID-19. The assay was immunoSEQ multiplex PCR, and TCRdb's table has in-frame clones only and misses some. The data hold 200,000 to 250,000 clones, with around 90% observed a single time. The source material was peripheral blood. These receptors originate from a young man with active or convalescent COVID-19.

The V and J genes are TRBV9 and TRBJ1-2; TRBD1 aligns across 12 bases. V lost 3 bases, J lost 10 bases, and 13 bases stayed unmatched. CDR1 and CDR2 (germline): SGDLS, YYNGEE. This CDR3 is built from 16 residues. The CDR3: CASSGGLSGTGGHYTF. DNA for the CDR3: TGTGCCAGCAGCGGAGGACTTTCCGGGACAGGGGGCCACTACACCTTC.

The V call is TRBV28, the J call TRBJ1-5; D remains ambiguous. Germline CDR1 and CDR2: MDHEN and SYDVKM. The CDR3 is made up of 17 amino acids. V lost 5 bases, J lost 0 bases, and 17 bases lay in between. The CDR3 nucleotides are TGTGCCAGCAGTCTAGGCCCCGGGTTATTTAGCAATCAGCCCCAGCATTTT. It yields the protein CASSLGPGLFSNQPQHF. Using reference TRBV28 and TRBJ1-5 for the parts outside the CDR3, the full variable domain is DVKVTQSSRYLVKRTGEKVFLECVQDMDHENMFWYRQDPGLGLRLIYFSYDVKMKEKGDIPEGYSVSREKKERFSLILESASTNQTSMYLCASSLGPGLFSNQPQHFGDGTRLSIL.

The CDR3 nucleotides are TGTGCCAGCAGCCAAGCTCGGGTTGAGCAGTTCTTC. Protein: CASSQARVEQFF. The chain recombines TRBV3-1 (or the pseudogene TRBV3-2) with TRBJ2-1; D is undetermined. V lost 1 base and J 9 bases, leaving 7 bases between the germline ends. The CDR3 spans 12 residues. Germline V lookup: CDR1 LGHDT, CDR2 YNNKEL (reference sequence).

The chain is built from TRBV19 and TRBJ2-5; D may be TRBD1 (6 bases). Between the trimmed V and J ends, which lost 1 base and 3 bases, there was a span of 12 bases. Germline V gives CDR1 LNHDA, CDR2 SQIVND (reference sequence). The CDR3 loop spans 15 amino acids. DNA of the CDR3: TGTGCCAGTAGTATAGTGGGGGCCGGCGAAGAGACCCAGTACTTC. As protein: CASSIVGAGEETQYF.

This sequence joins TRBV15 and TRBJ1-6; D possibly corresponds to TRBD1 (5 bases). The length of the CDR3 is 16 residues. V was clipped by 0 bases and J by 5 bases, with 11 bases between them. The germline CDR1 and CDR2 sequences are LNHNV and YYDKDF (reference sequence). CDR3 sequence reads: CATSRDLRTNNSPLHF. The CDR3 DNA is TGTGCCACCAGCAGAGACCTCCGGACAAATAATTCACCCCTCCACTTT.

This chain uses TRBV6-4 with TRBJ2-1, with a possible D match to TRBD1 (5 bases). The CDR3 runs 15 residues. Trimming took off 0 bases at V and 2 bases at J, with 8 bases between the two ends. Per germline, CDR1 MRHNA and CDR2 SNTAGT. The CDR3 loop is CASSDSKGTYNEQFF. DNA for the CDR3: TGTGCCAGCAGTGACTCTAAGGGGACCTACAATGAGCAGTTCTTC.

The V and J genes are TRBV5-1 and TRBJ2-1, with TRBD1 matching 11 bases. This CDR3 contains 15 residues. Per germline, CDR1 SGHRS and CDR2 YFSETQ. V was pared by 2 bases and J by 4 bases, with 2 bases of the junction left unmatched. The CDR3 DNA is TGCGCCAGCAGCTTCGGGACAGGGGGATACAATGAGCAGTTCTTC. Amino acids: CASSFGTGGYNEQFF.

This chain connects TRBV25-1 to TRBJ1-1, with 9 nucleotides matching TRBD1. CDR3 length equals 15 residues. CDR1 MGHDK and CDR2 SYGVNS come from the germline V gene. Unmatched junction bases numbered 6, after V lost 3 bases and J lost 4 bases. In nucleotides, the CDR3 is TGTGCCAGCAGTGATGGGGACAGGGAGAGCACTGAAGCTTTCTTT. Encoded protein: CASSDGDRESTEAFF.

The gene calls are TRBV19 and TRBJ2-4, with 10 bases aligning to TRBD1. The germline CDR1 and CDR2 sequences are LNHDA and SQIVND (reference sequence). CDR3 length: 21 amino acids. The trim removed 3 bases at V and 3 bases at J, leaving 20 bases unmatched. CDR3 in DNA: TGTGCCAGTAGTATGGTACTAGGGACAGGGGTCGACATTTATGGCAAAAACATTCAGTACTTC. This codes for CASSMVLGTGVDIYGKNIQYF.

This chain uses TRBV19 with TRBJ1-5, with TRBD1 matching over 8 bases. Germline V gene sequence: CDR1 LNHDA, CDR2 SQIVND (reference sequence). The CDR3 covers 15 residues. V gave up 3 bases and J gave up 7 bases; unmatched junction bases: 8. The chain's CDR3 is CASSMDREGSQPQHF. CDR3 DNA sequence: TGTGCCAGTAGTATGGACAGGGAAGGCAGCCAGCCCCAGCATTTT.

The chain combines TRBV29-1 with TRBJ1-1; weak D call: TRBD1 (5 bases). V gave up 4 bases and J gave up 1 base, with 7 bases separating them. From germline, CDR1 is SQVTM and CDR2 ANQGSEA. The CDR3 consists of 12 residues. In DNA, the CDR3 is TGCAGCGTTGCAGGGCCGAACACTGAAGCTTTCTTT. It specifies CSVAGPNTEAFF.

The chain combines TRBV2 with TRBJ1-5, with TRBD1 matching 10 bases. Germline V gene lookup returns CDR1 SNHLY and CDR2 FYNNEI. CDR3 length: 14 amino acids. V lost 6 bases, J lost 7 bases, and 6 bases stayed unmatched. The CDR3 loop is CASRGTGVLQPQHF. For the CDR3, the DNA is TGTGCCAGCAGGGGGACAGGGGTGTTACAGCCCCAGCATTTT.

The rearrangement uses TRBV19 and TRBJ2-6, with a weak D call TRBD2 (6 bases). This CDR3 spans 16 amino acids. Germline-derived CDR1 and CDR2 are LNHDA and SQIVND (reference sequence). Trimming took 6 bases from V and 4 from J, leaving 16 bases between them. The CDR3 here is CASRQGGGDGANVLTF. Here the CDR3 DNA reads TGTGCCAGTAGGCAAGGCGGAGGGGACGGGGCCAACGTCCTGACTTTC.

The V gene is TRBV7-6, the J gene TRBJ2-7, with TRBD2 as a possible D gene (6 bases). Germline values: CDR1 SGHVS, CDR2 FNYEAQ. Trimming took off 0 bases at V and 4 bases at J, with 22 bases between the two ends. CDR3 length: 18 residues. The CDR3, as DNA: TGTGCCAGCAGCTTAGCGCATGAGACGGGAGTCGGTCATTACGAGCAGTACTTC. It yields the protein CASSLAHETGVGHYEQYF.

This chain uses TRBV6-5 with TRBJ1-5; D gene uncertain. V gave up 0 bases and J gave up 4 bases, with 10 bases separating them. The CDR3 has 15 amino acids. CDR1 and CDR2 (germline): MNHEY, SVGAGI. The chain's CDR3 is CASSYSKAANQPQHF. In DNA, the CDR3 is TGTGCCAGCAGTTACTCGAAGGCGGCTAATCAGCCCCAGCATTTT.

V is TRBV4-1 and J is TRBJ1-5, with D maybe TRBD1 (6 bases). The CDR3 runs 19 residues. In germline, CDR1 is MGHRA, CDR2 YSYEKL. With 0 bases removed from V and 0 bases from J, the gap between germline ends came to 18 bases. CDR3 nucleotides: TGCGCCAGCAGCCAAGAGTCGCAGGGGATGAGAGATAGCAATCAGCCCCAGCATTTT. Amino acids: CASSQESQGMRDSNQPQHF.

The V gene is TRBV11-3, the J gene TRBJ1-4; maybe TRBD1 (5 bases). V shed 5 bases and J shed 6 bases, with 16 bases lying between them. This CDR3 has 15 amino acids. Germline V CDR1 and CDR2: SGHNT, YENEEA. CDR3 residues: CASSPGQGRDEKLFF. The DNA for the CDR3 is TGTGCCAGCAGCCCGGGCCAGGGTAGAGATGAAAAACTGTTTTTT.

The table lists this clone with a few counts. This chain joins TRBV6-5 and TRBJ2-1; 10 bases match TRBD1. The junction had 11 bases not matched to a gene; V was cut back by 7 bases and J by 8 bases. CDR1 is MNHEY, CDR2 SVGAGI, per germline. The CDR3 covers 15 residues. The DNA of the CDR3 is TGTGCCAGCAACAGACAGGGGGCCGAGACCGATGAGCAGTTCTTC. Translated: CASNRQGAETDEQFF.

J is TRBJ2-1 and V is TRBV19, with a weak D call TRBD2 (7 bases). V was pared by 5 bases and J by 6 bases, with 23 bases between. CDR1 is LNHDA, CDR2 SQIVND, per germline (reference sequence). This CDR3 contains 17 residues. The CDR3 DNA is TGTGCCAGTAGTTTAACTGCGGGGGCCTCCCGGGGCAATGAGCAGTTCTTC. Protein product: CASSLTAGASRGNEQFF.

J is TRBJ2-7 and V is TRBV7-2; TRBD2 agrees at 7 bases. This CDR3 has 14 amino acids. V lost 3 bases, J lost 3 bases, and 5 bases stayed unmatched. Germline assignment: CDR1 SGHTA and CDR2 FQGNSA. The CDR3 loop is CASSFSGANYEQYF. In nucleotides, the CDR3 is TGTGCCAGCAGCTTCAGCGGGGCCAACTACGAGCAGTACTTC.

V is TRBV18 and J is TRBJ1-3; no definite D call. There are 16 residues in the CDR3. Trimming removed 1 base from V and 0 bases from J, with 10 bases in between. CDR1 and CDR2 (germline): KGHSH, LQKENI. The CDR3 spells CASSPRADSSGNTIYF. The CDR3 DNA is TGTGCCAGCTCACCACGCGCGGACTCCTCTGGAAACACCATATATTTT.

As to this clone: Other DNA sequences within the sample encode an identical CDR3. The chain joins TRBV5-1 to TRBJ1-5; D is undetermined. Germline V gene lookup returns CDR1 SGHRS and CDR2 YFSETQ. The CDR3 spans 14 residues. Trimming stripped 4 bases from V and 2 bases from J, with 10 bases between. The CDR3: CASSPDGGNQPQHF. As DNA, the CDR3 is TGCGCCAGCAGCCCGGACGGGGGCAATCAGCCCCAGCATTTT.

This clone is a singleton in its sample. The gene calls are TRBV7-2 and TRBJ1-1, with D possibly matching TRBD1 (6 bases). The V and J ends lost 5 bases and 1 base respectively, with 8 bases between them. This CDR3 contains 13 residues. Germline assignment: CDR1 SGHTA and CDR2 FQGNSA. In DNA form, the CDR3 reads TGTGCCAGCAGCACCAGGGGGAACACTGAAGCTTTCTTT. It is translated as CASSTRGNTEAFF.